This TCR beta chain was sequenced during a study of control samples from healthy donors and cancer patients. CDR1 is SEHNR and CDR2 is FQNEAQ in the germline V gene (reference sequence). The CDR3 runs 12 residues. Trimming left V 5 bases short and J 4 bases short, with 9 bases between. The assay was immunoSEQ multiplex PCR, and TCRdb's table has in-frame clones only and misses some. Of 70,000 or so clones in the sample, 94% were seen once. The receptor comes from a woman aged 40 to 55 in good health. The rearrangement joins TRBV7-9 to TRBJ2-7; possibly TRBD1 for D (6 bases). Sequences were obtained from blood. As DNA, the CDR3 is TGTGCCAGCAGCCTCAGGGGATACGAGCAGTACTTC. Encoded protein: CASSLRGYEQYF.